This entry is about one T cell receptor (beta chain). No cognate antigen has been identified for it. Per-base quality was not reported, and no clone a single base away is much larger than it. This sample stems from a study of blood T cell repertoires in COVID-19 (TCRdb year 2020). With regard to the full study: The collaborator samples originated in the United States, Italy and Spain and spanned the acute and convalescent phases of COVID-19. Deeply sampled blood TCRbeta repertoires from subjects exposed to, actively infected with, or recovered from COVID-19 were included in the dataset. Nearly every sample came with metadata listing a de-identified subject ID, COVID-19 status, age in years and sex. The samples were drawn from two sources: the first 160 participants of the ongoing ImmuneRACE study, and 1,254 subjects contributed by 6 global collaborators. A freely available public database, intended as a resource for researchers studying the immune response to SARS-CoV-2, is where the repertoires were released. The material from the prospective study consisted of cDNA or gDNA derived from T cells, B-cell-depleted T cells, or PBMCs. HLA class I and class II types, where available, came from metadata supplied by the sample provider rather than from assay-based typing.

Overall study results and their limits: The amount of clinical and demographic metadata varied by source and participant and was provided uncurated.

The germline V gene specifies SGHDN as CDR1 and FVKESK as CDR2. V is trimmed back by 0 bases and J by 0 bases, and the junction contains 12 bases that no gene match accounts for. From the cysteine up to the phenylalanine, the CDR3 has a length of 20 residues. Only the CDR3 DNA is retained, 60 bases long and in frame from the first base. TCRbeta CDR3 regions were amplified from genomic DNA using the immunoSEQ Assay, a bias-controlled multiplex PCR. Per the authors' processing: Nucleated cell counts per sample were estimated from amplification of reference gene primers within the assay. Sequence reads were collapsed and filtered to measure the absolute abundance of every unique TCRbeta CDR3 rearrangement. For each sample, productive Simpson clonality was calculated as the square root of Simpson's diversity index across productive rearrangements. In its TCRdb copy, this immuneACCESS table keeps in-frame sequences only and misses some clones. Where compared with another copy, unresolved V genes explain less than half of these, and the others have no known cause. V, J and clone size derive from that table, while D and trimming were established from the DNA sequence. This sample is represented by roughly 80,000 clones; around 80% of them were singletons. The ten largest clones capture less than 15% of the sample.

The collaborating institutions used their own protocols to collect whole blood in K2EDTA tubes. For TCRbeta analysis, collaborators shipped samples as frozen whole blood, isolated PBMCs, or DNA extracted from either of those sample types. The V and J genes are TRBV14 and TRBJ1-4, with 8 bases aligning to TRBD1. What was sequenced was peripheral blood. The receptor comes from a man older than 75 with acute or convalescent COVID-19. The CDR3 protein sequence reads: CASSQDLAGTGIATNEKLFF. Here is the DNA: TGTGCCAGCAGCCAAGATCTGGCAGGGACAGGCATTGCAACTAATGAAAAACTGTTTTTT.